This entry lists 30 T cell receptor beta chains sequenced from one sample in a study of T-cell memory formation after mild COVID-19. Via MiXCR, TCRdb re-called the 5' RACE reads, giving one row per CDR3 protein. Here the sample spans over 120,000 distinct CDR3 sequences, about 6.1% being singletons. Sequenced sample: PBMCs or a T cell subset sorted from them (not recorded which). These receptors all come from an adult woman who had mild COVID-19 (a few samples of this study predate the infection). Cell type and time point are not known.

This clonotype was detected a few times. The chain joins TRBV12-3 or TRBV12-4 to TRBJ2-7; 13 nucleotides agree with TRBD2. The ends lost 6 bases at V and 0 bases at J; junction bases unmatched: 8. The CDR3 extends over 17 amino acids. Here the CDR3 DNA reads TGTGCCAGCAGCCCGGGACTAGCGGGGTTTACCTCCTACGAGCAGTACTTC. Protein product: CASSPGLAGFTSYEQYF.

In its sample, this clonotype was seen a few times. The CDR3 spells CASTPGQGRGYTF. DNA of the CDR3: TGTGCCAGCACCCCCGGGCAGGGCCGAGGCTACACCTTC. V is TRBV6-6 and J is TRBJ1-2, with D perhaps matching TRBD1 (5 bases). With 7 bases removed from V and 8 bases from J, the gap between germline ends came to 17 bases. CDR1 and CDR2 (germline): MNHNY, SVGAGI (reference sequence). This CDR3 region has 13 residues.

This sequence joins TRBV20-1 and TRBJ1-3; possible D gene TRBD1, 6 bases. The V end lost 6 bases, the J end lost 2 bases, and 14 bases lay between the germline ends. The CDR3 totals 14 residues. Germline V gene data show CDR1 as DFQATT and CDR2 as SNEGSKA (reference sequence). The CDR3 sequence is CSAREGGAGNTIYF. In DNA, the CDR3 is TGCAGTGCCCGCGAAGGGGGGGCTGGAAACACCATATATTTT.

The chain links TRBV11-2 to TRBJ2-7; the D is unclear. Looked up from germline, CDR1 is SGHAT and CDR2 is FQNNGV. CDR3 length: 14 amino acids. V lost 0 bases to trimming and J lost 7 bases, with 13 bases between them. The CDR3 reads CASSLDPAAPEQYF. In nucleotides, the CDR3 is TGTGCCAGCAGCTTAGATCCGGCGGCTCCAGAGCAGTACTTC.

This clonotype is classed as medium-sized. V gene TRBV7-2 combines with J gene TRBJ2-1, with 7 bases that match TRBD2. The junction had 12 bases not matched to a gene; V was cut back by 3 bases and J by 10 bases. This CDR3 is 15 amino acids long. Per germline, CDR1 SGHTA and CDR2 FQGNSA. CDR3 nucleotides: TGTGCCAGCAGCTTGGGGGGACTACCTCTTCAAGAGCAGTTCTTC. Amino acids: CASSLGGLPLQEQFF.

This clonotype was observed many times. This rearrangement joins TRBV29-1 to TRBJ2-2; tentatively, D is TRBD2 (5 bases). The germline V and J ends were trimmed by 0 bases and 5 bases, with 13 bases remaining between them. The CDR3 extends over 15 amino acids. CDR1 and CDR2 from the germline V gene are SQVTM and ANQGSEA. CDR3: CSVEDSGIRTGELFF. The CDR3 DNA follows: TGCAGCGTTGAAGATTCCGGGATCAGGACCGGGGAGCTGTTTTTT.

This clonotype has just a few counts. The rearrangement uses TRBV5-4 and TRBJ2-1; D is possibly TRBD2 (5 bases). The CDR3 is 15 amino acids. Looked up from germline, CDR1 is SGHNT and CDR2 is YYREEE (reference sequence). V shed 2 bases and J shed 0 bases, with 9 bases lying between them. The CDR3 nucleotides read TGTGCCAGCAGCTTATCGGGGAACTCCTACAATGAGCAGTTCTTC. It encodes CASSLSGNSYNEQFF.

This clonotype was counted many times. The chain combines TRBV6-5 with TRBJ2-2; 11 nucleotides line up with TRBD1. The CDR3 spans 17 residues. V was pared by 6 bases and J by 4 bases, with 10 bases of the junction left unmatched. Germline-derived CDR1 and CDR2 are MNHEY and SVGAGI. The CDR3 nucleotides read TGTGCCAGCAGCGTAATCTGGACAGGGGGCACCACCGGGGAGCTGTTTTTT. Its translation: CASSVIWTGGTTGELFF.

Ten or more counts support this clonotype. The chain combines TRBV10-3 with TRBJ1-1; 8 bases agree with TRBD1. The V gene end was trimmed by 0 bases and the J gene end by 11 bases; junction bases not matched to a gene: 8. CDR1 ENHRY and CDR2 SYGVKD come from the germline V gene. This CDR3 has 14 residues. The CDR3 here is CAISESTGTGGAFF. In nucleotides, the CDR3 is TGTGCCATCAGTGAGTCAACAGGAACAGGGGGGGCTTTCTTT.

The gene calls are TRBV4-1 and TRBJ1-1; TRBD1 is a possible D gene (5 bases). Germline V lookup: CDR1 MGHRA, CDR2 YSYEKL. This CDR3 has 14 amino acids. The V and J ends lost 6 bases and 0 bases respectively, with 11 bases between them. For the CDR3, the DNA is TGCGCCAGCAGACCACAGGAGATGAACACTGAAGCTTTCTTT. As protein: CASRPQEMNTEAFF.

At least ten counts were recorded for this clonotype. The rearrangement links TRBV7-8 to TRBJ1-2; D is unclear. Germline CDR1 and CDR2: SGHVS and FQNEAQ. The CDR3 is made up of 13 amino acids. Trimming left V 4 bases short and J 3 bases short, with 9 bases between. CDR3 sequence (DNA): TGTGCCAGCAGCTACTCCGGGGACTATGGCTACACCTTC. Amino acids: CASSYSGDYGYTF.

The rearrangement uses TRBV16 and TRBJ1-5; 8 bases agree with TRBD1. Germline values: CDR1 KGHSY, CDR2 FQNENV. V gave up 4 bases and J gave up 6 bases; unmatched junction bases: 5. This CDR3 has 14 amino acids. Written as DNA, the CDR3 is TGTGCCAGCAGCCGATCCAGGGGGCCTCAGCCCCAGCATTTT. It yields the protein CASSRSRGPQPQHF.

This clonotype was seen a handful of times. The rearrangement joins TRBV27 to TRBJ2-3; 10 bases line up with TRBD2. V lost 4 bases to trimming and J lost 6 bases; unmatched junction nucleotides: 10. The CDR3 is 16 residues long. Germline CDR1 reads MNHEY; CDR2 reads SMNVEV (reference sequence). The CDR3 region has the DNA TGTGCCAGCAGTTCTCCCAGCGGGAGGGCCGATGATACGCAGTATTTT. Its protein is CASSSPSGRADDTQYF.

The chain links TRBV7-6 to TRBJ1-5; TRBD1 is a possible D gene (5 bases). In germline, CDR1 is SGHVS, CDR2 FNYEAQ. The ends were cut back, 5 bases at V and 4 bases at J, with 15 bases in the middle. This CDR3 is 15 amino acids long. CDR3 protein: CASSRQLGVNQPQHF. The CDR3 DNA is TGTGCCAGCAGCCGGCAATTGGGGGTAAATCAGCCCCAGCATTTT.

Only a few counts were recorded for this clonotype. The CDR3 DNA reads as TGTGCCAGCAGTTACTCGCCCAGCGCCTTTCGCGAGCAGTACTTC. Its protein is CASSYSPSAFREQYF. The chain carries TRBV6-2 or TRBV6-3 and TRBJ2-7; D is unclear. CDR3 length: 15 residues. The germline V and J ends were trimmed by 0 bases and 6 bases, with 15 bases remaining between them. CDR1 and CDR2 from the germline V gene are MNHEY and SVGEGT.

This chain uses TRBV18 with TRBJ2-7; D may be TRBD2 (6 bases). The CDR3 consists of 16 residues. Germline lookup yields CDR1 KGHSH and CDR2 LQKENI. Deletions cut 1 base from V and 0 bases from J, with 13 bases between. CDR3 region: CASSPQNGRSSYEQYF. CDR3 nucleotides: TGTGCCAGCTCACCACAGAACGGGAGAAGCTCCTACGAGCAGTACTTC.

This chain uses TRBV10-3 with TRBJ2-5, with 7 bases matching TRBD1. The germline gives CDR1 ENHRY, CDR2 SYGVKD. The CDR3 runs 12 residues. With 10 bases clipped from V and 5 bases from J, the junction kept 7 bases outside the gene matches. CDR3 region: CAKKGASETQYF. CDR3 coding DNA: TGTGCCAAAAAGGGGGCTAGCGAGACCCAGTACTTC.

This clonotype was seen more than once but under ten times. The V and J genes are TRBV20-1 and TRBJ2-1, with TRBD2 identical over 8 bases. After removal of 5 bases from V and 8 bases from J, the junction contained 11 bases not matched to a gene. The CDR3 extends over 14 amino acids. Looked up from germline, CDR1 is DFQATT and CDR2 is SNEGSKA (reference sequence). DNA of the CDR3: TGCAGTGCTCCCAAAATAGCGGGAAATCATGAGCAGTTCTTC. This gives the protein CSAPKIAGNHEQFF.

This clonotype was seen more than once but under ten times. The chain employs TRBV6-1 and TRBJ2-1; D remains ambiguous. Trimming pared 6 bases from V and 0 bases from J, leaving 12 bases between. Per the germline V gene, CDR1 is MNHNS and CDR2 is SASEGT. The CDR3 is 15 amino acids. CDR3 in amino acids: CASRVDIGSYNEQFF. CDR3 nucleotide sequence: TGTGCCAGCAGGGTAGACATCGGCTCCTACAATGAGCAGTTCTTC.

This clonotype was recorded at least ten times. The V and J genes are TRBV20-1 and TRBJ2-5, with 8 bases that match TRBD2. Germline assignment: CDR1 DFQATT and CDR2 SNEGSKA (reference sequence). Unmatched junction bases numbered 2, after V lost 4 bases and J lost 1 base. The CDR3 is made up of 13 amino acids. The CDR3 nucleotides are TGCAGTGCTACTAGCGGGCCCCAAGAGACCCAGTACTTC. The encoded protein is CSATSGPQETQYF.

This clonotype was recorded many times. This chain connects TRBV5-6 to TRBJ1-4; no clear D. Deletions cut 2 bases from V and 6 bases from J, with 8 bases between. In germline, CDR1 is SGHDT, CDR2 YYEEEE. This CDR3 region has 13 residues. CDR3 DNA sequence: TGTGCCAGCAGCTTTTTTCGGGATGAAAAACTGTTTTTT. Its protein product is CASSFFRDEKLFF.

This clonotype occurred many times. This rearrangement joins TRBV20-1 to TRBJ2-3; 9 positions agree with TRBD1. The CDR3 is 16 amino acids. Germline CDR1 DFQATT, CDR2 SNEGSKA (reference sequence). J lost 7 bases, V lost 1 base, and 12 bases had no gene match. Here the CDR3 DNA reads TGCAGTGCTAGAGCCCTCGGGGACAGGGTGTCACATACGCAGTATTTT. Its protein is CSARALGDRVSHTQYF.

Comment on this clonotype: A read error is possible here, since a much larger clone lies one base away. The J gene is TRBJ2-2, the V gene TRBV6-5, with a tentative D call TRBD1 (5 bases). V was clipped by 0 bases and J by 1 base, with 6 bases between them. There are 15 residues in the CDR3. Per germline, CDR1 MNHEY and CDR2 SVGAGI. This CDR3 is CASSYSTENTGELFF. In DNA, the CDR3 is TGTGCCAGCAGTTACTCGACAGAGAACACCGGGGAGCTGTTTTTT.

V gene TRBV4-3 combines with J gene TRBJ2-7; 9 bases are a match to TRBD2. CDR1 is LGHNA and CDR2 is YSLEER in the germline V gene. This CDR3 is 15 amino acids long. V lost 0 bases to trimming and J lost 6 bases; unmatched junction nucleotides: 6. The CDR3: CASSQDWAGGREQYF. As DNA, the CDR3 is TGCGCCAGCAGCCAAGATTGGGCGGGGGGGCGCGAGCAGTACTTC.

This clonotype was counted many times. The chain joins TRBV12-3 or TRBV12-4 to TRBJ2-2; weak D call: TRBD1 (6 bases). The CDR3 sequence is 16 residues long. V was trimmed by 2 bases and J by 6 bases, leaving 16 bases between them. The CDR3 coding sequence is TGTGCCAGCAGTTTAAGCAGGGGTGGTTCGTCCGGGGAGCTGTTTTTT. Its translation is CASSLSRGGSSGELFF.

This clonotype was seen a handful of times. A read error may produce the germline difference seen at one junction end. V is TRBV7-7 and J is TRBJ2-3, with TRBD1 matching over 9 bases. The CDR3 is 15 amino acids. Germline V CDR1 and CDR2: SSHAT, FNYEAQ (reference sequence). The CDR3 DNA sequence: TGTGCTAGCAGCTTAAGGGACAGGGACACAGATACGCAGTATTTT. Amino acids: CASSLRDRDTDTQYF.

The sample holds many counts of this clonotype. The chain carries TRBV12-3 or TRBV12-4 and TRBJ1-1; D is possibly TRBD1 (6 bases). This CDR3 region has 15 residues. Trimming stripped 4 bases from V and 4 bases from J, with 16 bases between. In DNA, the CDR3 is TGTGCCAGCAGTTCGCAAAAACAGGGATTCACTGAAGCTTTCTTT. Amino acids: CASSSQKQGFTEAFF.

The V gene is TRBV7-8, the J gene TRBJ1-4, with unresolved D. The CDR3 extends over 14 amino acids. Germline V gives CDR1 SGHVS, CDR2 FQNEAQ. Trimming removed 1 base from V and 8 bases from J, with 11 bases in between. Written as DNA, the CDR3 is TGTGCCAGCAGCTTAGGAGGCGTTCGGGAAAAACTGTTTTTT. Protein product: CASSLGGVREKLFF.

This clonotype came up a few times. CDR3 sequence: CASKVPSTAKAFF. In DNA, the CDR3 is TGTGCCAGCAAAGTGCCGTCGACAGCAAAAGCTTTCTTT. V gene TRBV12-3 or TRBV12-4 combines with J gene TRBJ1-1, with D possibly TRBD1 on 5 matching bases. The CDR3 runs to 13 residues. The ends were cut back, 7 bases at V and 9 bases at J, with 18 bases in the middle.

At least ten counts were recorded for this clonotype. The chain couples TRBV7-3 to TRBJ2-1; D gene ambiguous. This CDR3 region has 14 residues. Germline lookup yields CDR1 SGHTA and CDR2 FQGTGA. Trimming took 0 bases from V and 5 from J, leaving 8 bases between them. CDR3 nucleotides: TGTGCCAGCAGCTTAACGTTGACCGACAATGAGCAGTTCTTC. It encodes CASSLTLTDNEQFF.